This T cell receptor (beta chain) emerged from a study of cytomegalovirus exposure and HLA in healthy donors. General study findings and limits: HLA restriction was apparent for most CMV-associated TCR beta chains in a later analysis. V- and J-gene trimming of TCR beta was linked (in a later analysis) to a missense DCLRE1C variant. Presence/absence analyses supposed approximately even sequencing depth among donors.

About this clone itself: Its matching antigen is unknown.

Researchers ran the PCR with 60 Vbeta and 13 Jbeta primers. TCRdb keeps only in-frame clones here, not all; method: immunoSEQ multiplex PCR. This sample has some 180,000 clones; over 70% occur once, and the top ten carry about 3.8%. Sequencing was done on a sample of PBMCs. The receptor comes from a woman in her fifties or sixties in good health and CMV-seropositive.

The CDR3 nucleotides are TGCGCCAGCAGCGTGGGGGGCGACGAGACCCAGTACTTC. Amino acids: CASSVGGDETQYF. The chain uses TRBV5-1 and TRBJ2-5, with D tentatively TRBD1 or TRBD2 (6 bases each). Trimming removed 4 bases from V and 5 bases from J, with 12 bases in between. The CDR3 is 13 residues long. Germline V gene lookup returns CDR1 SGHRS and CDR2 YFSETQ.